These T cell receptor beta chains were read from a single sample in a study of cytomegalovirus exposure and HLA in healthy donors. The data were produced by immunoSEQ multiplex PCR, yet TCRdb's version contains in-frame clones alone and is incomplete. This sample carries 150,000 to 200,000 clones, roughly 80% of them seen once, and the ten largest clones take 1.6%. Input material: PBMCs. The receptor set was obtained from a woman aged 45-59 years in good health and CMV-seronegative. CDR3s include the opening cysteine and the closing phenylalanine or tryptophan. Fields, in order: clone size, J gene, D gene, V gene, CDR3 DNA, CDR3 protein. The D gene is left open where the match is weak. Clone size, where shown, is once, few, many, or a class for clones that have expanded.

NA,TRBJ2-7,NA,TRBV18,TGTGCCAGCTCACCGGAGACAGGGAGGTACGAGCAGTACTTC,CASSPETGRYEQYF
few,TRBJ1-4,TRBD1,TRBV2,TGTGCCAGCAGTAACCGAGGGGGCCTTAATGAAAAACTGTTTTTT,CASSNRGGLNEKLFF
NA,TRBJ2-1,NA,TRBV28,TGTGCCAGCAGTTTCCCTCACAGGGATCGGCGCAACGGCGGCTCCTACAATGAGCAGTTCTTC,CASSFPHRDRRNGGSYNEQFF
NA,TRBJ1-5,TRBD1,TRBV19,TGTGCCAGCGCCGGGACAGGGATCTTTGGAAATCAGCCCCAGCATTTT,CASAGTGIFGNQPQHF
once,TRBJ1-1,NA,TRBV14,TGTGCCACCCGCACACAACTGAACACTGAAGCTTTCTTT,CATRTQLNTEAFF
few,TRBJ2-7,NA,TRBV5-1,TGCGCCAGCAGTTCGAGCTCCTACGAGCAGTACTTC,CASSSSSYEQYF
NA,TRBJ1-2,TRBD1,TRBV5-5,TGTGCCAGCAGCCTAATGGGACAGGGGGCCAACTATGGCTACACCTTC,CASSLMGQGANYGYTF
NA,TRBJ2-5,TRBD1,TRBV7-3,TGTGCCAGCAGCCGACAGGGCTACCAAGAGACCCAGTACTTC,CASSRQGYQETQYF
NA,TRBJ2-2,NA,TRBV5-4,TGTGCCAGCAGCTGGGACAACTCGAACACCGGGGAGCTGTTTTTT,CASSWDNSNTGELFF
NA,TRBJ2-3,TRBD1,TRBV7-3,TGTGCCAGCAGCTCGACAGGGGGTGAAGATACGCAGTATTTT,CASSSTGGEDTQYF
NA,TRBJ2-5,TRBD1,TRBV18,TGTGCCAGCTCACCCCAGGGGGTCCCCGGGACCCAGTACTTC,CASSPQGVPGTQYF
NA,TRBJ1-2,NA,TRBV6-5,TGTGCCAGCAGTTTTCATCCCAACTATGGCTACACCTTC,CASSFHPNYGYTF
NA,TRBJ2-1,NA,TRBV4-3,TGCGCCAGCAGCCAAGATGGCGGGGATGAGCAGTTCTTC,CASSQDGGDEQFF
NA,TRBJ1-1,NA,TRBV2,TGTGCCAGCAGCGGACAGAATGAAGCTTTCTTT,CASSGQNEAFF
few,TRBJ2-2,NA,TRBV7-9,TGTGCCAGCAGCCCCGGGTCGAACACCGGGGAGCTGTTTTTT,CASSPGSNTGELFF
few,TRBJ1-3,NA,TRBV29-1,TGCAGCGTTGAAGATGCAGGGTTTGGAAACACCATATATTTT,CSVEDAGFGNTIYF
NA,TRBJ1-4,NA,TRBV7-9,TGTGCCAGCAGCCGACGACAGGATGGGGAAAAACTGTTTTTT,CASSRRQDGEKLFF
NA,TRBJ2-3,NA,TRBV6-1,TGTGCCAGCAGTGACCTTGATACGCAGTATTTT,CASSDLDTQYF
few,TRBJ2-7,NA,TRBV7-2,TGTGCCAGCAACGGGGACACCCTCTACGAGCAGTACTTC,CASNGDTLYEQYF
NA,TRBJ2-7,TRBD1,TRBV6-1,TGTGCCAGCACGGCCAGACAGGGCATGTACTACGAGCAGTACTTC,CASTARQGMYYEQYF
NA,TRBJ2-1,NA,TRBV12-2,TGTGCAAGTCGCTTAGCGAACCAGTATTGGGACAGGATTTACAATGAGCAGTTCTTC,CASRLANQYWDRIYNEQFF
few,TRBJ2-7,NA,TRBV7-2,TGTGCCAGCAGACCCATAAGGGGGGACAGATACTACGAGCAGTACTTC,CASRPIRGDRYYEQYF
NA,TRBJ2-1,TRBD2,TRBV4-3,TGCGCCAGCAGCCAAGATGGGAGCGGGAGGGTTGGGGGTCGCAATGAGCAGTTCTTC,CASSQDGSGRVGGRNEQFF
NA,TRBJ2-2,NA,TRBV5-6,TGTGCCAGCAGGCTACGAGGGATTCCATCCGGGGAGCTGTTTTTT,CASRLRGIPSGELFF
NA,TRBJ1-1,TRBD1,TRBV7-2,TGTGCCAGCAGCTTAGGAAGGGGGACAGGGGGCGAAAAAGCTTTCTTT,CASSLGRGTGGEKAFF
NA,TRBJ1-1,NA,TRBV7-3,TGTGCCAGCAGCCCGTCAGGGGCCGAAAGAGCTTTCTTT,CASSPSGAERAFF
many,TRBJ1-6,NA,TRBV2,TGTGCCAGCAGTGGACCACAGGGAAGTTCACCCCTCCACTTT,CASSGPQGSSPLHF